This T cell receptor beta chain originates from a study of immune evolution from preneoplasia to lung adenocarcinoma. Overall study: HLA loss of heterozygosity: 6% to 7.5% AIS, approximately 15% MIA, around 35% ADC, none AAH.

Per the germline V gene, CDR1 is SGHAT and CDR2 is FQNNGV. The length of the CDR3 is 16 residues. Trimming pared 0 bases from V and 5 bases from J, leaving 16 bases between. Sequencing was performed with immunoSEQ multiplex PCR; in TCRdb, only in-frame clones are kept and a portion is missing. The table has about 9,900 clones, about 81% seen once. This chain links TRBV11-2 with TRBJ2-5, with TRBD1 as a possible D gene (6 bases). Input material: FFPE lung adenocarcinoma in situ tissue. This TCR derives from a person aged 65-85 years with lung adenocarcinoma. CDR3 sequence: CASSLDPQGSRETQYF. In nucleotides, the CDR3 is TGTGCCAGCAGCTTAGATCCGCAGGGGTCTAGGGAGACCCAGTACTTC.